This T cell receptor beta chain was captured in a study of T-cell reconstitution after alpha-beta-depleted transplantation in children. The TCRbeta library incorporated unique molecular identifiers. One entry per CDR3 protein results from TCRdb running MiXCR on the PCR reads. Found here are hundreds of thousands of distinct CDR3 sequences, roughly 14% of them singletons; the top ten hold about 0.79%. This clonotype was seen a handful of times. The input for sequencing was PBMCs, taken before TCRalphabeta/CD19-depleted stem cell transplant. The receptor's source is a girl aged 2 to 9 with congenital amegakaryocytic thrombocytopenia, due to receive a stem cell transplant.

The DNA of the CDR3 is TGTGCCAGCAGTTTCCGTGACAGGGATAGCGAGCAGTACTTC. This sequence encodes CASSFRDRDSEQYF. The chain carries TRBV12-3 or TRBV12-4 and TRBJ2-7; the match to TRBD1 covers 7 bases. The V and J ends lost 3 bases and 6 bases, in that order; junction bases with no gene match: 8. This CDR3 has 14 amino acids.